This TCR beta chain is from a study of T cells in tumors after PD-1 blockade. General study results and limits: Most post-therapy expanded exhausted CD8+ clones were new, undetected before treatment.

This clone was observed a handful of times. No antigen is known for it. This CDR3 region has 14 residues. The V end lost 3 bases, the J end lost 4 bases, and 12 bases lay between the germline ends. Germline CDR1 and CDR2: SEHNR and FQNEAQ (reference sequence). Documented time point: second of two post-therapy site-matched biopsies about two months apart. Genomic DNA template from tumor biopsies or peripheral blood, roughly 616 ng to 6,004 ng input. The table came from immunoSEQ multiplex PCR; TCRdb's copy has only in-frame clones and leaves some out. The sample has some 8,200 clones; 55% to 65% are singletons.

V and J are TRBV7-9 and TRBJ1-2; D gene ambiguous. The source was tumor tissue, collected after anti-PD-1 treatment. This clonotype originated in a human donor with basal cell carcinoma. CDR3 loop: CASSFDSDLYGYTF. The CDR3 DNA follows: TGTGCCAGCAGCTTTGATTCGGATCTCTATGGCTACACCTTC.